The T cell receptor beta chain under discussion was sequenced for a study of OX40 agonist ivuxolimab in advanced cancers. Study in general: Patients achieving partial responses numbered three: one hepatocellular carcinoma case and two cutaneous melanoma cases.

Patients with autoimmune history or systemic immunosuppression were excluded. The study sampled blood at baseline, cycle 4 day 1, and cycle 7 day 1. Clones were read by immunoSEQ multiplex PCR, and TCRdb kept only the in-frame ones, dropping some. The sample records tens of thousands of clones, roughly 78% being singletons. Sample: CD4+ or CD8+ T cells sorted from blood, taken in a trial of the OX40 agonist ivuxolimab. The TCR sequence derives from an adult with an advanced solid tumor such as melanoma, head and neck, liver or kidney cancer.

Here the CDR3 reads CASSAGTGGTDTQYF. As DNA, the CDR3 is TGCGCCAGCAGCGCCGGGACAGGGGGCACAGATACGCAGTATTTT. The V call is TRBV5-1, the J call TRBJ2-3; TRBD1 aligns across 10 bases. This CDR3 comprises 15 residues. J lost 1 base, V lost 4 bases, and 3 bases had no gene match. The germline V gene encodes CDR1 SGHRS and CDR2 YFSETQ.